A selection of T cell receptor beta chains follows, all from one sample in a study of T cell repertoires in cytomegalovirus infection. TCRdb independently ran MiXCR on the reads; one entry per CDR3 protein. This repertoire shows 200,000 or so distinct CDR3 sequences, roughly 19% found once; its top ten account for around 2.7%. The sample was PBMCs. All receptors derive from a human donor in good health (CMV status not recorded). Some clones in this sample may be carry-over from other donors' samples. Each CDR3 is given without its conserved first and last residue. A D gene is named only where the DNA matches it firmly.

d_call,j_call,v_call,cdr3_aa
NA,TRBJ2-7,TRBV29-1,SVEDPTGLDYEQY
NA,TRBJ1-1,TRBV6-1,AITGTKNTEAF
NA,TRBJ2-2,TRBV19,ASSNSPTGELF
TRBD1,TRBJ2-1,TRBV20-1,SARDRTGPRVEQF
TRBD1,TRBJ2-7,TRBV29-1,SVAGQGGTYEQY
NA,TRBJ1-5,TRBV4-1,ASSQEYSNQPQH
TRBD1,TRBJ2-1,TRBV3-1,ASSQERGTGIHEQF
TRBD2,TRBJ2-1,TRBV10-3,AISLREGLNNEQF
TRBD1,TRBJ1-2,TRBV7-2,ASSRDRVSGYT
TRBD1,TRBJ2-7,TRBV19,ASRLRQGPYEQY
TRBD2,TRBJ2-1,TRBV4-1,ASSQLSGGYNEQF
NA,TRBJ1-3,TRBV4-1,ASSQVGHRSGNTIY
TRBD2,TRBJ2-1,TRBV28,ASERGTYNEQF
NA,TRBJ2-2,TRBV6-2/TRBV6-3,ASSYSTRDTGELF
TRBD1,TRBJ1-5,TRBV19,ASSLGQDGQPQH
NA,TRBJ1-1,TRBV9,ASSVERSTEAF
TRBD1,TRBJ2-3,TRBV6-6,ASSYSDRTYPSTDTQY
TRBD1,TRBJ2-1,TRBV20-1,SAGRGTGEMWEQF